Each of the 25 T cell receptor beta chains below was sequenced from the same sample in a study of shared clonotypes between healthy human individuals (dated by TCRdb to about 2020). CD8 naive samples consisted of CD45RO-negative cells that were positively selected for CCR7, yielding a CD45RA+CCR7+ population without TemRA cells. Library preparation employed the immunoSEQ multiplex PCR assay. Sourced from immuneACCESS, this table was stored by TCRdb with only in-frame sequences that have V and J called. A share of the clones is absent; for the studies checked, an unresolved V gene accounts for under half, and the remainder has no known explanation. For this sample the table gives millions of clones, of which about 95% were detected only once. The ten top clones hold 0.85% to 1.2% of the sample. Sequencing was carried out using naive CD8+ T cells sorted from blood. The sample's cell subset or site label, decoded: CD45RA+CCR7+. The receptors come from a man younger than 35 in good health.

The chain carries TRBV4-1 and TRBJ2-5; D perhaps matches TRBD1 (5 bases). The CDR3 loop spans 17 amino acids. V lost 0 bases and J 0 bases, leaving 14 bases between the germline ends. Germline CDR1 and CDR2: MGHRA and YSYEKL. In DNA form, the CDR3 reads TGCGCCAGCAGCCAAGATCCCGAGACAGTGTACCAAGAGACCCAGTACTTC. It specifies CASSQDPETVYQETQYF.

About this clone itself: Other DNA sequences within the sample encode an identical CDR3. The chain links TRBV13 to TRBJ2-7; weak D call: TRBD1 (5 bases). Trimming removed 0 bases at V and 0 bases at J, with 6 bases between. Germline V lookup: CDR1 PRHDT, CDR2 FYEKMQ (reference sequence). The CDR3 spans 14 residues. The chain's CDR3 is CASSLGDSSYEQYF. The DNA of the CDR3 is TGTGCCAGCAGCTTAGGAGACAGCTCCTACGAGCAGTACTTC.

This clone was observed a single time. The V gene is TRBV6-1, the J gene TRBJ2-4, with D possibly TRBD2 on 5 matching bases. Germline CDR1 reads MNHNS; CDR2 reads SASEGT. The V end lost 3 bases, the J end lost 2 bases, and 11 bases lay between the germline ends. The length of the CDR3 is 15 residues. CDR3 loop: CASSDGKGTKNIQYF. The CDR3 DNA follows: TGTGCCAGCAGTGACGGGAAAGGGACCAAAAACATTCAGTACTTC.

Concerning this clone itself: Other DNA sequences from this sample encode an identical CDR3 as well. In DNA, the CDR3 is TGTGCCAGCAGCTTAGGCAGGGGGCCCTACGAGCAGTACTTC. It specifies CASSLGRGPYEQYF. The rearrangement links TRBV13 to TRBJ2-7; 8 nucleotides match TRBD1. V shed 0 bases and J 2 bases; nucleotides not matched to a gene: 0. Per germline, CDR1 PRHDT and CDR2 FYEKMQ (reference sequence). This CDR3 comprises 14 residues.

Comments on this clone: The sample contains more than one DNA sequence encoding this CDR3. This chain connects TRBV9 to TRBJ2-3; possible D gene TRBD1, 5 bases. The V gene lost 0 bases and the J gene lost 0 bases, with 8 bases spanning the gap. CDR3 size: 15 residues. Per germline, CDR1 SGDLS and CDR2 YYNGEE. In DNA, the CDR3 is TGTGCCAGCAGCGTAGCTGGGGCTAGCACAGATACGCAGTATTTT. Translation: CASSVAGASTDTQYF.

This chain links TRBV6-6 with TRBJ1-2, with 7 bases lining up with TRBD1. With V trimmed by 4 bases and J by 5 bases, 7 bases remained unmatched. Germline V gene sequence: CDR1 MNHNY, CDR2 SVGAGI (reference sequence). CDR3 size: 14 residues. CDR3 DNA sequence: TGTGCCAGCAGTTCCCCGGACAGGACTTATGGCTACACCTTC. This gives the protein CASSSPDRTYGYTF.

The chain uses TRBV28 and TRBJ2-1; D unclear. Germline CDR1 is MDHEN and CDR2 is SYDVKM. The CDR3 contains 15 residues. V was trimmed by 7 bases and J by 5 bases, leaving 18 bases between them. The CDR3 sequence is CASTPAGAANNEQFF. In DNA, the CDR3 is TGTGCCAGCACCCCCGCCGGAGCAGCAAACAATGAGCAGTTCTTC. Full variable domain (remainder filled in from reference TRBV28 and TRBJ2-1): DVKVTQSSRYLVKRTGEKVFLECVQDMDHENMFWYRQDPGLGLRLIYFSYDVKMKEKGDIPEGYSVSREKKERFSLILESASTNQTSMYLCASTPAGAANNEQFFGPGTRLTVL.

CDR3 in amino acids: CASSGTGGTNEQFF. CDR3 DNA: TGTGCCAGCTCCGGGACAGGGGGCACGAATGAGCAGTTCTTC. The V and J genes are TRBV7-2 and TRBJ2-1, with TRBD1 identical over 12 bases. Germline V gives CDR1 SGHTA, CDR2 FQGNSA. The length of the CDR3 is 14 residues. The V and J ends lost 8 bases and 7 bases, in that order; junction bases with no gene match: 6.

The CDR3 region is CASSHAGQNYEQYF. The CDR3 coding sequence is TGCGCCAGCAGCCATGCCGGACAGAACTACGAGCAGTACTTC. The chain carries TRBV4-1 and TRBJ2-7; D possibly corresponds to TRBD1 (6 bases). V dropped 3 bases and J dropped 3 bases, with 12 bases sitting between them. The germline gives CDR1 MGHRA, CDR2 YSYEKL. The CDR3 length is 14 residues.

The chain uses TRBV4-3 and TRBJ1-2; no clear D gene. V dropped 0 bases and J dropped 5 bases, with 13 bases sitting between them. Germline V gives CDR1 LGHNA, CDR2 YSLEER. The CDR3 consists of 15 residues. CDR3: CASSQDRFGVYGYTF. DNA for the CDR3: TGCGCCAGCAGCCAAGACAGGTTTGGTGTTTATGGCTACACCTTC.

This clone was counted a single time. The chain couples TRBV4-1 to TRBJ2-5, with D possibly being TRBD1 (5 bases). The CDR3 sequence is 15 residues long. CDR1 is MGHRA, CDR2 YSYEKL, per germline. V was pared by 1 base and J by 2 bases, with 11 bases between. CDR3 amino acids: CASSQAPGPQETQYF. DNA for the CDR3: TGCGCCAGCAGCCAAGCTCCAGGGCCACAAGAGACCCAGTACTTC.

The genes are TRBV7-2 and TRBJ2-1; the D gene could be TRBD1 or TRBD2 (7 bases each). Germline lookup yields CDR1 SGHTA and CDR2 FQGNSA. The CDR3 has 15 amino acids. Between the trimmed V and J ends, which lost 5 bases and 5 bases, there was a span of 16 bases. The CDR3: CASSPQGEGNNEQFF. For the CDR3, the DNA is TGTGCCAGCAGCCCTCAGGGGGAGGGCAACAATGAGCAGTTCTTC.

This chain uses TRBV1 with TRBJ1-2; the table assigns TRBD1, which was not confirmed against the DNA. TRBV1 is a recognized pseudogene. The length of the CDR3 is 15 residues. The CDR3 DNA reads TGCACCAGCAGCCAGAGACAGGGGATTTACTATGGCTACACCTTC. It is translated as CTSSQRQGIYYGYTF.

The chain uses TRBV15 and TRBJ2-1; 7 bases agree with TRBD1. The CDR3 contains 15 residues. CDR1 is LNHNV and CDR2 is YYDKDF in the germline V gene (reference sequence). Trimming at V came to 5 bases and at J to 8 bases, leaving 12 bases not matched to a gene. The CDR3 nucleotides read TGTGCCACCAGCTCACGCTCAGGGGGTGTTGATGAGCAGTTCTTC. It codes for CATSSRSGGVDEQFF.

For this clone: The junction and the germline gene differ at one end; a read error may be behind it. This chain uses TRBV13 with TRBJ2-7; D might be TRBD1 (6 bases). This CDR3 contains 15 residues. The germline CDR1 and CDR2 sequences are PRHDT and FYEKMQ (reference sequence). Written as DNA, the CDR3 is TGTGCCAGCAGCGTAGGGGGAAGGGGCTCCTACGAGCAGTACTTC. Protein sequence: CASSVGGRGSYEQYF.

The chain uses TRBV5-1 and TRBJ2-3; TRBD1 matches at 7 bases. The length of the CDR3 is 16 residues. V trimming: 3 bases; J trimming: 0 bases; junction bases outside the gene matches: 7. Germline loops: CDR1 SGHRS, CDR2 YFSETQ. The CDR3 loop is CASSYLDRPSTDTQYF. In DNA form, the CDR3 reads TGCGCCAGCAGCTACCTGGACAGGCCTAGCACAGATACGCAGTATTTT.

This clone appeared once. V and J are TRBV14 and TRBJ2-7; the D gene is possibly TRBD1 (5 bases). The germline V gene has CDR1 SGHDN and CDR2 FVKESK. This CDR3 region has 15 residues. Trimming cost V 3 bases and J 3 bases, with 15 bases left between them. The CDR3 loop reads CASSQGRGLDYEQYF. The CDR3 coding sequence is TGTGCCAGCAGCCAGGGGCGAGGTCTAGACTACGAGCAGTACTTC.

This clone was observed once. V is TRBV13 and J is TRBJ2-5; maybe TRBD2 (6 bases). CDR1 and CDR2 (germline): PRHDT, FYEKMQ (reference sequence). Deletions cut 5 bases from V and 5 bases from J, with 15 bases between. This CDR3 is built from 14 residues. The CDR3 coding sequence is TGTGCCAGCAGCACCTGGACGGGAGAGGAGACCCAGTACTTC. Translating gives CASSTWTGEETQYF. Using reference TRBV13 and TRBJ2-5 for the parts outside the CDR3, the full variable domain is AAGVIQSPRHLIKEKRETATLKCYPIPRHDTVYWYQQGPGQDPQFLISFYEKMQSDKGSIPDRFSAQQFSDYHSELNMSSLELGDSALYFCASSTWTGEETQYFGPGTRLLVL.

This clone was observed once. The chain recombines TRBV19 with TRBJ2-2; no firm D call. The CDR3 is made up of 16 amino acids. CDR1 is LNHDA, CDR2 SQIVND, per germline (reference sequence). Trimming removed 2 bases from V and 4 bases from J, with 14 bases in between. The CDR3 spells CASSITGGSITGELFF. CDR3 DNA: TGTGCCAGTAGTATAACCGGCGGCAGTATCACCGGGGAGCTGTTTTTT.

The chain employs TRBV9 and TRBJ1-5, with a tentative D call TRBD1 (5 bases). V was cut by 4 bases and J by 0 bases, with 11 bases left in between. This CDR3 spans 15 amino acids. Germline CDR1 SGDLS, CDR2 YYNGEE. The CDR3 loop reads CASSPEGTSNQPQHF. In DNA form, the CDR3 reads TGTGCCAGCAGCCCGGAGGGGACTAGCAATCAGCCCCAGCATTTT.

This chain uses TRBV30 with TRBJ1-4; D is ambiguous. This CDR3 is built from 15 residues. Germline loops: CDR1 GTSNPN, CDR2 SVGIG (reference sequence). V lost 3 bases and J 4 bases, leaving 15 bases between the germline ends. CDR3 in DNA: TGTGCCTGGAGCGAGATGGCCTTGTATAATGAAAAACTGTTTTTT. Translation: CAWSEMALYNEKLFF.

The genes are TRBV6-6 and TRBJ2-7, with 7 bases identical to TRBD1. Unmatched junction bases numbered 8, after V lost 7 bases and J lost 5 bases. Germline V gives CDR1 MNHNY, CDR2 SVGAGI (reference sequence). The CDR3 is 13 amino acids. The CDR3 is CASTLQGSHEQYF. The CDR3 nucleotides are TGTGCCAGCACCCTACAGGGGTCCCACGAGCAGTACTTC.

The rearrangement uses TRBV14 and TRBJ2-2; D gene ambiguous. CDR1 is SGHDN, CDR2 FVKESK, per germline. CDR3 length equals 13 residues. Trimming cost V 2 bases and J 8 bases, with 9 bases left between them. CDR3 bases: TGTGCCAGCAGCCAATTGTTAACTGGGGAGCTGTTTTTT. Translating it yields CASSQLLTGELFF.

The gene calls are TRBV7-9 and TRBJ1-4; D is undetermined. The germline V gene encodes CDR1 SEHNR and CDR2 FQNEAQ (reference sequence). The CDR3 contains 13 residues. The V gene lost 0 bases and the J gene lost 8 bases, with 7 bases spanning the gap. CDR3 DNA: TGTGCCAGCAGCTTAGCGCTGAACGAAAAACTGTTTTTT. Its protein product is CASSLALNEKLFF.

This clone was found once. In nucleotides, the CDR3 is TGTGCCATCAGTGAGTCGACGCTGGACTACCAAAGGGACACAGATACGCAGTATTTT. This codes for CAISESTLDYQRDTDTQYF. The chain recombines TRBV10-3 with TRBJ2-3; perhaps TRBD2 as D (6 bases). V lost 0 bases and J lost 2, with 21 bases in between. Germline V CDR1 and CDR2: ENHRY, SYGVKD. The CDR3 sequence is 19 residues long.